This T cell receptor (beta chain) emerged from a study of T cell repertoires in cytomegalovirus infection. Germline values: CDR1 MGHDK, CDR2 SYGVNS. CDR3 length: 15 residues. Germline trimming cut 4 bases from V and 4 bases from J; bases unmatched to any gene: 6. TCRdb independently ran MiXCR on the reads; one entry per CDR3 protein. The table shows more than 350,000 distinct CDR3 sequences, with roughly 30% occurring only once. The receptor comes from a human donor in good health (CMV status not recorded). Some clones in this sample may be carry-over from other donors' samples. The chain employs TRBV25-1 and TRBJ2-3, with TRBD2 matching 9 bases. The sequenced sample consisted of PBMCs. The CDR3 nucleotides are TGTGCCAGCAGTGCAGAAGCGGGGGGATCAGATACGCAGTATTTT. It yields the protein CASSAEAGGSDTQYF.